These T cell receptor beta chains were read from a single sample in a study of blood T cells in healthy people across ages. MiXCR was run by TCRdb on the 5' RACE reads, yielding one entry per CDR3 protein. The sample yields 790,000 or so distinct CDR3 sequences, roughly 46% seen once. Sample: blood. The receptors were sampled from a man older than 75 in good health. The conserved cysteine and the conserved F or W are not part of the CDR3 here.

V: TRBV7-9
length: 16
CDR3: ASSSEYYRGPGMGGYT

V: TRBV6-5
length: 12
CDR3: AIKAGGPYNEQF

V: TRBV6-5
length: 13
CDR3: ASSYSGTPNTEAF

V: TRBV27
length: 13
CDR3: ATKDPGVSYNEQF

V: TRBV27
length: 11
CDR3: ASSVSTYNEQF

V: TRBV20-1
length: 15
CDR3: SARGLAGILTTDTQY

V: TRBV29-1
length: 12
CDR3: SARTGQGSTEAF

V: TRBV14
length: 11
CDR3: ASSQLANNEQY

V: TRBV20-1
length: 11
CDR3: SASTLQGAEQY

V: TRBV29-1
length: 11
CDR3: SVDSRPGNTIY

V: TRBV3-1
length: 13
CDR3: ASSQTGINNQPQH

V: TRBV20-1
length: 12
CDR3: SASPPAGADTQY

V: TRBV27
length: 15
CDR3: ASSLFFDRVDNQPQH

V: TRBV29-1
length: 12
CDR3: GVTTSGMTDTQY

V: TRBV10-3
length: 15
CDR3: AISDLLAGPQSYEQY

V: TRBV20-1
length: 11
CDR3: SARQGASSPLH

V: TRBV12-3/TRBV12-4
length: 10
CDR3: ASRQGYNEQY

V: TRBV7-2
length: 12
CDR3: ASRQTGIDYGYT

V: TRBV6-1
length: 12
CDR3: ASSKGGATNEQF

V: TRBV4-3
length: 14
CDR3: ASRQEGENAYNEQF

V: TRBV9
length: 19
CDR3: ASSVGKGIVLAGEAYNEQF

V: TRBV28
length: 19
CDR3: ASSSLNPGTSLDFSNQPQH

V: TRBV20-1
length: 12
CDR3: SAAGTGGTDTQY

V: TRBV6-2/TRBV6-3
length: 9
CDR3: ASRVFEKLF

V: TRBV9
length: 13
CDR3: ASSVVRQGGTEAF

V: TRBV20-1
length: 14
CDR3: SARSISGVITGELF

V: TRBV12-3/TRBV12-4
length: 11
CDR3: ASSRETSDTQY

V: TRBV10-3
length: 13
CDR3: AIRTGTGGNYEQY

V: TRBV12-3/TRBV12-4
length: 13
CDR3: ASSTRGGAYNEQF

V: TRBV5-1
length: 14
CDR3: ASSLGSGQGSETQY

V: TRBV4-1
length: 13
CDR3: ASSQDLQVSTEAF

V: TRBV7-8
length: 13
CDR3: ASSRIPGPVYEQY

V: TRBV7-3
length: 13
CDR3: ASSLGLGHGDEQF

V: TRBV20-1
length: 15
CDR3: SASGTSLALYDYEQY

V: TRBV29-1
length: 11
CDR3: SVAGQGIFEQY

V: TRBV4-1
length: 14
CDR3: ASSQTGVIGPDTQY

V: TRBV27
length: 13
CDR3: ASSLSRFGNQPQH

V: TRBV7-2
length: 12
CDR3: ASSLVGGNSPLH

V: TRBV11-3
length: 11
CDR3: ASSTRPDTEAF

V: TRBV20-1
length: 11
CDR3: STPRLGAYEQN

V: TRBV10-3
length: 13
CDR3: AISEWDRETDTQY

V: TRBV4-2
length: 13
CDR3: ASSQDVREAYEQY

V: TRBV29-1
length: 12
CDR3: SVESSDGGYEQY

V: TRBV20-1
length: 11
CDR3: SVPHRGRNEQY

V: TRBV20-1
length: 13
CDR3: SASDRRTSTDTQY

V: TRBV7-9
length: 9
CDR3: ASRQGHEQY

V: TRBV27
length: 14
CDR3: ASSFGGPNLLYGYT

V: TRBV6-2/TRBV6-3
length: 14
CDR3: ASSYPSGRVVETQY

V: TRBV21-1
length: 10
CDR3: ASSSGGYEQF

V: TRBV24-1
length: 10
CDR3: TTSEGAREQY

V: TRBV25-1
length: 12
CDR3: ASSSRGGSYGYT

V: TRBV6-2/TRBV6-3
length: 15
CDR3: ASSYSIRGYSYNEQF

V: TRBV11-3
length: 12
CDR3: ASATGTTGYEQY

V: TRBV2
length: 10
CDR3: ASSVTDYGYT

V: TRBV20-1
length: 11
CDR3: SASRRDLYEQY

V: TRBV28
length: 13
CDR3: ASSPDTDSNQPQH

V: TRBV2
length: 12
CDR3: ASSEQFLAGEQF

V: TRBV27
length: 15
CDR3: ASSETGGSSYNSPLH

V: TRBV12-3/TRBV12-4
length: 14
CDR3: ASSLETSGGADTQY

V: TRBV28
length: 13
CDR3: ASNADRGGGETQY